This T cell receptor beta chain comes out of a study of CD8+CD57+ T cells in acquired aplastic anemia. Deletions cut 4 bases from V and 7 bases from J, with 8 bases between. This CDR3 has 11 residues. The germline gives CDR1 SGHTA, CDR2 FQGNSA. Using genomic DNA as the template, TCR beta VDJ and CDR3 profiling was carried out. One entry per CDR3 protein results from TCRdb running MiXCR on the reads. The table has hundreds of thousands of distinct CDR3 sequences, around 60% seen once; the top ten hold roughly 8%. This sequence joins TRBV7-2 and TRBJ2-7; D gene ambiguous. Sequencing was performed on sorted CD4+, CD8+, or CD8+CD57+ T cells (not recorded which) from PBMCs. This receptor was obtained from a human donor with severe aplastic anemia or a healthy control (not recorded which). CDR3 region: CASSYVREQYF. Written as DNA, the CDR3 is TGTGCCAGCAGCTACGTCCGGGAGCAGTACTTC.